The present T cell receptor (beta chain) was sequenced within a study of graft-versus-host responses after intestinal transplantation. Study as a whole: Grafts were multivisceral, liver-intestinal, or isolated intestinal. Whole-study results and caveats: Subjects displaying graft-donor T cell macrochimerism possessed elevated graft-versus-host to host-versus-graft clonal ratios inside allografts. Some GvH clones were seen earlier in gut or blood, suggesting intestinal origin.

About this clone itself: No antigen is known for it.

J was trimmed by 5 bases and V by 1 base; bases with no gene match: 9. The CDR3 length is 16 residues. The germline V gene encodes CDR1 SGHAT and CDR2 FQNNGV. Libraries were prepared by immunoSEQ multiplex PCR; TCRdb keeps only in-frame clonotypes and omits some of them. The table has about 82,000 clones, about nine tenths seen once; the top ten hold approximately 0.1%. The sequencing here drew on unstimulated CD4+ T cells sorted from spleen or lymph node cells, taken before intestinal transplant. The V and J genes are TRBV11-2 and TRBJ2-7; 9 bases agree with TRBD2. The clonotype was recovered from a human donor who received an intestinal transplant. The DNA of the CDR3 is TGTGCCAGCAGCTTAGTGGGTAGCGGGGGTATGCACGAGCAGTACTTC. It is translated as CASSLVGSGGMHEQYF.